This T cell receptor (beta chain) originates from a study of control samples from healthy donors and cancer patients. Sequencing was performed with immunoSEQ multiplex PCR; in TCRdb, only in-frame clones are kept and a portion is missing. This table has under 200,000 clones, roughly 94% appearing once. The germline gives CDR1 SGHRS, CDR2 YFSETQ. This CDR3 has 13 amino acids. V lost 0 bases to trimming and J lost 7 bases, with 8 bases between them. This chain connects TRBV5-1 to TRBJ2-4, with D perhaps given as TRBD1 or TRBD2 (5 bases each). Sample: PBMCs. This clonotype originated in a man aged 55 to 70 with colorectal cancer. Here the CDR3 DNA reads TGCGCCAGCAGCTTGGCGAGGGACAACATTCAGTACTTC. It translates to CASSLARDNIQYF.